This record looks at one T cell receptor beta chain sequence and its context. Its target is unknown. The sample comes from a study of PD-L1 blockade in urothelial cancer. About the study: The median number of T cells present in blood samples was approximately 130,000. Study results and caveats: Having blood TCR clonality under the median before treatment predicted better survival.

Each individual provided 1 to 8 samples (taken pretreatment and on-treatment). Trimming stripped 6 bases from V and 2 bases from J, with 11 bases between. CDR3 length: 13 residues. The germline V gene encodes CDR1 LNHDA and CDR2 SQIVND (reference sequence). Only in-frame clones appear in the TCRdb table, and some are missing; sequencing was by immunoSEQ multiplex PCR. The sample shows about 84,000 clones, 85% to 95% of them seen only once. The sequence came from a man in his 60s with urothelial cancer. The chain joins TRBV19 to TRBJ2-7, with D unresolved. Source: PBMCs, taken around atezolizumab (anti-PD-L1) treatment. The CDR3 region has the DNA TGTGCCAGTAGCACCGGAGAAACCTACGAGCAGTACTTC. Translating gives CASSTGETYEQYF.